Below are 17 T cell receptor beta chains sequenced from a single sample in a study of human CD8 memory T cell subsets. It was UMI-labeled 5' RACE by which the TCR beta libraries were made. TCRdb processed the 5' RACE reads again and assigns one entry to each CDR3 protein, with no DNA. This sample lists under 6,500 distinct CDR3 sequences; its ten largest clones have roughly 33%. Specimen: CD8+ effector memory T cells (TEM) sorted from PBMCs. Sample subset: effector memory CD8 T cells, CCR7- CD45RO+ CD95+. These receptors originate from a human donor in good health.

The J gene is TRBJ2-7, the V gene TRBV10-3; TCRdb gives TRBD1 as the D gene, but with no DNA this cannot be confirmed. CDR1 and CDR2 from the germline V gene are ENHRY and SYGVKD. The CDR3 spans 13 residues. The CDR3 here is CAIRSPGYYEQYF.

CDR3: CASSVAAGGTTDTQYF. The V call is TRBV9, the J call TRBJ2-3; the TRBD2 assignment by TCRdb is unverifiable without DNA. The CDR3 length is 16 residues. CDR1 and CDR2 from the germline V gene are SGDLS and YYNGEE.

The chain uses TRBV28 and TRBJ2-1; TCRdb's D call, TRBD2, is unchecked because there is no DNA. From germline, CDR1 is MDHEN and CDR2 SYDVKM. This CDR3 has 19 amino acids. CDR3 amino acids: CASSVQEGLAGGLHNEQFF. The whole variable domain, filled in from reference TRBV28 and TRBJ2-1, reads DVKVTQSSRYLVKRTGEKVFLECVQDMDHENMFWYRQDPGLGLRLIYFSYDVKMKEKGDIPEGYSVSREKKERFSLILESASTNQTSMYLCASSVQEGLAGGLHNEQFFGPGTRLTVL.

The chain is built from TRBV11-2 and TRBJ2-1. Germline CDR1 and CDR2: SGHAT and FQNNGV. The CDR3 runs 13 residues. The CDR3 is CASSLGRNNEQFF.

V and J are TRBV28 and TRBJ1-2; the TCRdb D gene call, TRBD1, has no DNA to confirm it. Germline V gene data show CDR1 as MDHEN and CDR2 as SYDVKM. The CDR3 has 14 amino acids. CDR3: CASRARVVYYGYTF.

The chain employs TRBV7-9 and TRBJ2-1; TCRdb picks TRBD1, but there is no DNA to check that call. The CDR3 runs to 15 residues. The germline V gene encodes CDR1 SEHNR and CDR2 FQNEAQ (reference sequence). The CDR3: CASSLKGGAYNEQFF.

V gene TRBV12-3 or TRBV12-4 combines with J gene TRBJ2-7. The CDR3 has 15 amino acids. The CDR3 region is CASSLDVWGLLGQYF.

The chain carries TRBV20-1 and TRBJ1-2; TCRdb outputs TRBD1, but without DNA this stays unchecked. The germline CDR1 and CDR2 sequences are DFQATT and SNEGSKA (reference sequence). The CDR3 loop spans 14 amino acids. The CDR3 sequence: CSARVQDRGYGYTF.

Here the CDR3 reads CASSLGPAEGTDTQYF. The rearrangement links TRBV7-6 to TRBJ2-3. This CDR3 comprises 16 residues. The germline gives CDR1 SGHVS, CDR2 FNYEAQ.

The rearrangement links TRBV6-2 or TRBV6-3 to TRBJ2-1; without DNA, the TCRdb call of TRBD2 cannot be checked. Germline assignment: CDR1 MNHEY and CDR2 SVGEGT. The CDR3 consists of 17 residues. CDR3 residues: CASSYRREGPVGNEQFF.

The chain carries TRBV7-9 and TRBJ2-1. CDR3 length: 13 residues. Germline V gene sequence: CDR1 SEHNR, CDR2 FQNEAQ (reference sequence). CDR3 protein: CASSLADYNEQFF.

The chain links TRBV4-1 to TRBJ2-1; checking the TCRdb D call of TRBD2 is not possible without DNA. CDR1 and CDR2 from the germline V gene are MGHRA and YSYEKL. CDR3 length equals 15 residues. This chain's CDR3 is CASSPLAGEGNEQFF.

The chain has TRBV5-5 and TRBJ2-1. CDR1 SGHKS and CDR2 YYEKEE come from the germline V gene (reference sequence). The CDR3 totals 12 residues. CDR3 loop: CASSFGTGEQFF.

The V and J genes are TRBV15 and TRBJ2-1; TCRdb picks TRBD1, but there is no DNA to check that call. The V gene's germline CDR1 is LNHNV and CDR2 YYDKDF (reference sequence). The CDR3 is 15 residues long. The CDR3 sequence is CATQPRAGGGNEQFF.

The chain is built from TRBV28 and TRBJ2-5; TCRdb lists TRBD2, though no DNA is available to test this call. The CDR3 is 16 residues long. Germline-derived CDR1 and CDR2 are MDHEN and SYDVKM. The chain's CDR3 is CASSPPASGSQETQYF.

The rearrangement uses TRBV19 and TRBJ1-1; TCRdb designates TRBD1, a call that cannot be tested without DNA. The germline V gene has CDR1 LNHDA and CDR2 SQIVND (reference sequence). This CDR3 is 15 amino acids long. The CDR3 sequence is CASSIQGDWDTEAFF.

This clonotype ranks as medium-sized in terms of frequency. The chain is built from TRBV27 and TRBJ2-3; lacking DNA, the TRBD2 call made by TCRdb goes unchecked. CDR1 MNHEY and CDR2 SMNVEV come from the germline V gene (reference sequence). There are 16 residues in the CDR3. CDR3 residues: CASSFNLGGGTDTQYF.